This TCR beta chain derives from a study of human T cells and chemical hapten exposure listed by TCRdb under 2021. In the study overall: For sensitization, 2% DPC in acetone was applied to a roughly 2 cm by roughly 2 cm area of upper inner arm skin. Throughout the study period of around 24 weeks, patients also received therapeutic DPC doses to the scalp every week. Patch testing on the upper back used Finn chambers containing 0.01% DPC, with scoring done after 6 days according to International Contact Dermatitis Research Group standards. Most of the patients in the cohort were female, and the cohort covered alopecia areata with under or over 50% scalp involvement, alopecia totalis and alopecia universalis. The libraries were sequenced as a pool, and the TCR yield per sample differed mostly because of small variations in library volumes within the pool. In alopecia patients, the study followed how the peripheral blood TCR repertoire changed in vivo over primary and secondary sensitization to diphenylcyclopropenone (DPC), a hapten. Blood samples were taken from patients before sensitization (week 0) and then at 2, 6 and about 24 weeks after DPC sensitization. Blood for TCR sequencing was provided by twenty-nine alopecia patients at one to four time points (pre-sensitization, 2, 6 and 24 weeks).

Turning to this clonotype: Its antigen is not yet known. Base qualities are not provided; no much larger clone lies one nucleotide away.

CDR1 and CDR2 are drawn from the germline V gene: ENHRY, SYGVKD. The junction shows trimming of 5 bases on V and 5 bases on J, and the gene matches do not reach 4 bases of it. The CDR3 covers 13 residues, taking in both the cysteine and the phenylalanine. Kept here is only the CDR3 DNA, which spans 39 bases and is read in frame from base 1. The library was obtained by RACE. These reads were obtained on a NextSeq 500. Library preparation attached unique molecular identifiers to individual cDNA molecules for quantitative, reproducible TCR counting. Both TCR alpha and TCR beta chains were sequenced from each blood RNA sample. Turning to the authors' computational methods: Samples had a median of roughly 100,000 TCRs, with a range from roughly 20,000 to 690,600. V, J and CDR3 annotation of the TCR reads was performed with the Decombinator software suite. Every sample was subsampled to the same number of TCRs (28,000) for the PS versus PT1 abundance plots. TCRs were defined as expanded if absent before sensitization and observed at least eight times at the 2-week time point. The public reads were run again by TCRdb, first through fastp at Q25 and then through MiXCR, and only productive beta chains were kept. Each entry is one CDR3 protein sequence, shown with its most common DNA and genes. TCRdb, rather than the study authors, made the V and J calls. The sample contains 300,000 to 400,000 distinct CDR3 sequences, 5.1% of them found a single time. The ten largest make up 2.5% to 3% of the sample.

On the study overall, not on this receptor specifically: The number of TCRs above 1 in 1000 frequency did not change with DPC sensitization; there was no evidence of global repertoire structure alterations. After repeated subsampling, the strength of the expansion versus patch-test correlation and the threshold at which it became significant changed. Expanded TCRs formed significantly more large CDR3 similarity clusters than pre-sensitization or healthy control sets, consistent with antigen-driven responses. Patch test score correlated positively with the number of PT1 expanded TCRs, reaching significance at thresholds 8, 16 and 32 but not at 4. Because every patient had alopecia, a presumed autoimmune disease, the patients' immune response might differ from that of healthy individuals.

The sample's time point label, decoded: pre-sensitization, week 0. The meaning of the sample's treatment or condition label: therapeutic diphenylcyclopropenone sensitization with weekly scalp DPC. At each patch-test visit, blood was drawn before the patch test was applied. Eligible patients were aged 18 to 70, diagnosed with alopecia, deemed suitable for DPC therapy, and excluded if pregnant. Total RNA was extracted from unfractionated whole blood collected in Tempus Blood RNA tubes. The receptor was isolated from a woman aged 45-60 years with alopecia areata. Some clones in this sample may be carry-over from other donors' samples. The rearrangement joined TRBV10-3 to TRBJ1-2, with TRBD1 matching 8 junction bases. The sample in question was whole blood, obtained in connection with sensitization to the hapten diphenylcyclopropenone (DPC). The CDR3 amino acid sequence is: CAISPDRAYGYTF. The nucleotide sequence is TGTGCCATCAGTCCGGACAGGGCATATGGCTACACCTTC.